This T cell receptor (beta chain) was recovered during a study of blood T cell repertoires in COVID-19. Across the study: Samples taken during acute and convalescent COVID-19 were collected in the United States, Italy and Spain.

Some clones are missing from TCRdb's copy, which holds only in-frame ones; the method was immunoSEQ multiplex PCR. Among 430,000 or so clones listed, nearly 90% were seen once. In germline, CDR1 is LGHNA, CDR2 YNFKEQ. CDR3 size: 14 residues. Trimming removed 3 bases from V and 1 base from J; junction bases left unmatched: 0. This receptor was identified in a woman aged 18 to 35 who had been exposed to COVID-19. V usage is TRBV4-2 and J usage is TRBJ2-1; the match to TRBD2 covers 7 bases. Sequencing was carried out using PBMCs or T cells enriched from blood (not recorded which). In DNA, the CDR3 is TGTGCCAGCAGCCACGGGGGGTCCTACAATGAGCAGTTCTTC. Encoded protein: CASSHGGSYNEQFF.